Following are 21 T cell receptor beta chains from one sample sequenced in a study of blood T cell repertoires in COVID-19. Using immunoSEQ multiplex PCR, the repertoire was profiled, and TCRdb retains in-frame clones only, with some absent. The sample has 150,000 to 200,000 clones; more than 85% are singletons. Sequencing was performed on peripheral blood. The receptors originated from a woman at least 80 years old in a cohort sampled during active or convalescent COVID-19.

The chain couples TRBV29-1 to TRBJ1-5, with TRBD1 identical over 12 bases. Germline CDR1 SQVTM, CDR2 ANQGSEA. This CDR3 spans 13 amino acids. Trimming at V came to 3 bases and at J to 7 bases, leaving 1 base not matched to a gene. CDR3 coding DNA: TGCAGCGTTGAGGGGACAGGGGGCCAGCCCCAGCATTTT. It yields the protein CSVEGTGGQPQHF.

V and J are TRBV10-1 and TRBJ2-1, with 7 bases matching TRBD2. Germline V gene data show CDR1 as WNHNN and CDR2 as SYGVQD (reference sequence). Losses at the gene ends were 2 bases for V and 3 bases for J; bases not matched to a gene: 4. This CDR3 is built from 15 residues. As DNA, the CDR3 is TGCGCCAGCAGTGAGACTAGCGAGGACTACAATGAGCAGTTCTTC. It specifies CASSETSEDYNEQFF.

V and J are TRBV28 and TRBJ1-2; a weak D match, TRBD1 (5 bases). Trimming took off 7 bases at V and 8 bases at J, with 17 bases between the two ends. Germline loops: CDR1 MDHEN, CDR2 SYDVKM. This CDR3 has 13 residues. This CDR3 reads CASTFVRREGYTF. The CDR3 coding sequence is TGTGCCAGCACCTTCGTTCGCAGGGAAGGCTACACCTTC.

The chain combines TRBV19 with TRBJ2-2; D might be TRBD2 (6 bases). The CDR3 extends over 15 amino acids. V was cut by 3 bases and J by 1 base, with 9 bases left in between. CDR1 is LNHDA, CDR2 SQIVND, per germline (reference sequence). This chain's CDR3 is CASSIRGGNTGELFF. The CDR3 DNA sequence: TGTGCCAGTAGTATTAGGGGAGGGAACACCGGGGAGCTGTTTTTT. Using reference TRBV19 and TRBJ2-2 for the parts outside the CDR3, the full variable domain is DGGITQSPKYLFRKEGQNVTLSCEQNLNHDAMYWYRQDPGQGLRLIYYSQIVNDFQKGDIAEGYSVSREKKESFPLTVTSAQKNPTAFYLCASSIRGGNTGELFFGEGSRLTVL.

V and J are TRBV27 and TRBJ1-5, with a weak D call TRBD1 (6 bases). Trimming took 4 bases from V and 1 from J, leaving 17 bases between them. Germline V CDR1 and CDR2: MNHEY, SMNVEV (reference sequence). The length of the CDR3 is 17 residues. DNA for the CDR3: TGTGCCAGCAGTTCTCTATCCAGGGGAGTCAGCAATCAGCCCCAGCATTTT. Encoded protein: CASSSLSRGVSNQPQHF.

In its sample, this clone was seen a few times. The CDR3: CAIRDSPNYGYTF. CDR3 bases: TGTGCCATCAGGGACAGCCCTAACTATGGCTACACCTTC. This chain links TRBV10-3 with TRBJ1-2; D might be TRBD1 (6 bases). The CDR3 covers 13 residues. V was shortened by 6 bases and J by 0 bases, with 8 bases between the two germline ends. Germline V gene sequence: CDR1 ENHRY, CDR2 SYGVKD.

The chain employs TRBV3-1 (or the pseudogene TRBV3-2) and TRBJ2-1; tentatively, D is TRBD1 (5 bases). Germline assignment: CDR1 LGHDT and CDR2 YNNKEL (reference sequence). This CDR3 spans 16 amino acids. V gave up 6 bases and J gave up 0 bases, with 15 bases separating them. The CDR3 DNA sequence: TGTGCCAGCAGTCCACAGGCAGACCTCTCCTACAATGAGCAGTTCTTC. Translation: CASSPQADLSYNEQFF.

This chain uses TRBV5-1 with TRBJ2-3; D remains unclear. The V and J ends lost 4 bases and 0 bases respectively, with 9 bases between them. The CDR3 is made up of 14 amino acids. Germline V gene sequence: CDR1 SGHRS, CDR2 YFSETQ. The CDR3 DNA sequence: TGCGCCAGCAGCCCGGAGACTAGCACAGATACGCAGTATTTT. Protein sequence: CASSPETSTDTQYF. The complete variable domain, with remaining parts taken from reference TRBV5-1 and TRBJ2-3, reads KAGVTQTPRYLIKTRGQQVTLSCSPISGHRSVSWYQQTPGQGLQFLFEYFSETQRNKGNFPGRFSGRQFSNSRSEMNVSTLELGDSALYLCASSPETSTDTQYFGPGTRLTVL.

The chain employs TRBV18 and TRBJ1-4, with 7 bases identical to TRBD1. The ends lost 1 base at V and 8 bases at J; junction bases unmatched: 7. Germline V gene sequence: CDR1 KGHSH, CDR2 LQKENI. There are 15 residues in the CDR3. CDR3 nucleotides: TGTGCCAGCTCACCACAGGGCAGGGGGAAAGAAAAACTGTTTTTT. It translates to CASSPQGRGKEKLFF.

The chain links TRBV2 to TRBJ2-7, with 10 bases matching TRBD1. With V trimmed by 5 bases and J by 6 bases, 10 bases remained unmatched. The germline V gene has CDR1 SNHLY and CDR2 FYNNEI. The CDR3 contains 15 residues. Here the CDR3 reads CASSSTGTGVGEQYF. DNA of the CDR3: TGTGCCAGCAGTTCTACCGGGACAGGGGTGGGCGAGCAGTACTTC.

This chain uses TRBV30 with TRBJ1-1, with TRBD1 identical over 9 bases. The CDR3 runs 14 residues. V trimming: 8 bases; J trimming: 6 bases; junction bases outside the gene matches: 13. Germline V gives CDR1 GTSNPN, CDR2 SVGIG (reference sequence). For the CDR3, the DNA is TGTGCCCAGACCCCGACAGGGGGGATTGCTGAAGCTTTCTTT. It specifies CAQTPTGGIAEAFF.

CDR3: CATSDWDRGGYGYTF. The DNA of the CDR3 is TGTGCCACCAGTGACTGGGACAGGGGAGGCTATGGCTACACCTTC. The chain recombines TRBV24-1 with TRBJ1-2; 10 nucleotides line up with TRBD1. The length of the CDR3 is 15 residues. J was trimmed by 4 bases and V by 4 bases; bases with no gene match: 5. From germline, CDR1 is KGHDR and CDR2 SFDVKD.

The rearrangement joins TRBV28 to TRBJ2-7; the match to TRBD2 covers 9 bases. The CDR3 is 15 residues long. Germline V gives CDR1 MDHEN, CDR2 SYDVKM. With 2 bases clipped from V and 7 bases from J, the junction kept 9 bases outside the gene matches. CDR3 in amino acids: CASSLGGTSSDEQYF. The CDR3 coding sequence is TGTGCCAGCAGTTTAGGGGGGACTAGCTCGGATGAGCAGTACTTC.

V is TRBV27 and J is TRBJ1-6; D gene ambiguous. This CDR3 region has 14 residues. Trimming pared 3 bases from V and 7 bases from J, leaving 10 bases between. Germline loops: CDR1 MNHEY, CDR2 SMNVEV (reference sequence). The CDR3 spells CASSFTARNSPLHF. The DNA for the CDR3 is TGTGCCAGCAGTTTTACCGCTCGGAATTCACCCCTCCACTTT.

The chain is built from TRBV3-1 (or the pseudogene TRBV3-2) and TRBJ1-2; 10 bases agree with TRBD1. With V trimmed by 6 bases and J by 4 bases, 8 bases remained unmatched. The CDR3 contains 15 residues. Germline-derived CDR1 and CDR2 are LGHDT and YNNKEL (reference sequence). This CDR3 reads CASSRQGARSYGYTF. CDR3 in DNA: TGTGCCAGCAGTCGACAGGGGGCGCGTAGCTATGGCTACACCTTC.

The chain joins TRBV24-1 to TRBJ1-1, with D maybe TRBD1 (5 bases). The CDR3 loop spans 11 amino acids. The germline V gene has CDR1 KGHDR and CDR2 SFDVKD. V was clipped by 7 bases and J by 4 bases, with 6 bases between them. The CDR3, as DNA: TGTGCCACCAGGCAGGGCACTGAAGCTTTCTTT. It encodes CATRQGTEAFF.

This chain uses TRBV5-5 with TRBJ2-7; 7 nucleotides agree with TRBD1. V shed 0 bases and J 4 bases; nucleotides not matched to a gene: 13. Germline V gives CDR1 SGHKS, CDR2 YYEKEE (reference sequence). The CDR3 spans 17 residues. The CDR3 here is CASSLGLTAWTGYEQYV. The CDR3 coding sequence is TGTGCCAGCAGCTTGGGCTTGACAGCTTGGACAGGATACGAGCAGTACGTC.

The table lists this clone with a count of one. J is TRBJ1-6 and V is TRBV7-2; TRBD1 might be the D (6 bases). Germline assignment: CDR1 SGHTA and CDR2 FQGNSA. The V and J ends lost 3 bases and 9 bases respectively, with 15 bases between them. This CDR3 comprises 15 residues. This CDR3 reads CASSLGAGDVSPLHF. Here the CDR3 DNA reads TGTGCCAGCAGCTTGGGGGCAGGGGATGTTTCACCCCTCCACTTT.

J is TRBJ2-1 and V is TRBV6-2 or TRBV6-3; D is undetermined. Deletions cut 2 bases from V and 4 bases from J, with 6 bases between. The CDR3 sequence is 13 residues long. Germline V gene lookup returns CDR1 MNHEY and CDR2 SVGEGT. DNA of the CDR3: TGTGCCAGCAGTTACCCCCCATACAATGAGCAGTTCTTC. This encodes CASSYPPYNEQFF.

This clone was seen a few times. The rearrangement uses TRBV7-9 and TRBJ2-1, with 9 bases identical to TRBD2. The CDR3 runs 18 residues. The ends lost 5 bases at V and 0 bases at J; junction bases unmatched: 11. Germline CDR1 is SEHNR and CDR2 is FQNEAQ (reference sequence). The CDR3 region has the DNA TGTGCCAGCAGCCCCAGGCCCCTTAGCGGGAGCTCCTACAATGAGCAGTTCTTC. It specifies CASSPRPLSGSSYNEQFF.

This clone has only one observation. The chain combines TRBV7-2 with TRBJ1-2; 8 positions agree with TRBD1. The CDR3 contains 13 residues. Germline assignment: CDR1 SGHTA and CDR2 FQGNSA. Unmatched junction bases numbered 11, after V lost 5 bases and J lost 12 bases. In nucleotides, the CDR3 is TGTGCCAGCAGCCCCCCCCGCCAGGGGGCAGACACCTTC. Translating gives CASSPPRQGADTF. The full variable domain, rest sourced from reference TRBV7-2 and TRBJ1-2, is GAGVSQSPSNKVTEKGKDVELRCDPISGHTALYWYRQSLGQGLEFLIYFQGNSAPDKSGLPSDRFSAERTGGSVSTLTIQRTQQEDSAVYLCASSPPRQGADTFGSGTRLTVV.